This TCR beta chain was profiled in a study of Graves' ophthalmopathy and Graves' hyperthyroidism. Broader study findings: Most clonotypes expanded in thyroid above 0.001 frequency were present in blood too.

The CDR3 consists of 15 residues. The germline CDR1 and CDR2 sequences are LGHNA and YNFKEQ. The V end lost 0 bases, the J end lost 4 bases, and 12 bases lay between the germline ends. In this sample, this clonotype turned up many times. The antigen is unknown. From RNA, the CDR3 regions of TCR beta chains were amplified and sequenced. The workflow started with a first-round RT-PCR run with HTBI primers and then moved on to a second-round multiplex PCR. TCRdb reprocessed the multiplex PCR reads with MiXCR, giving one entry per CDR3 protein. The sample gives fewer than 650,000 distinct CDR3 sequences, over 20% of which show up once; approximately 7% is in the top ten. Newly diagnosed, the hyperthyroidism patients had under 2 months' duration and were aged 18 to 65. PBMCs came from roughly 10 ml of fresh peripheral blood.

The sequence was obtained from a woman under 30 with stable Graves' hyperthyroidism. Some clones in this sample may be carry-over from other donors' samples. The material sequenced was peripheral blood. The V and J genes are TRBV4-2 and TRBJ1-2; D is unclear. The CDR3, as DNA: TGTGCCAGCAGCCAAGATCTTGGGGAGGGCTATGGCTACACCTTC. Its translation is CASSQDLGEGYGYTF.